This T cell receptor (beta chain) was sequenced in a study of beta chain features in type 1 diabetes. About the study: All samples together contributed around 98,000,000 sorted cells for examination. Overall study findings and caveats: Cells with high TCR expression could be over-represented by cDNA sequencing.

The whole isolated RNA underwent reverse transcription, so sequencing captured expressed TCRB transcripts. Data came from immunoSEQ multiplex PCR; TCRdb stores just in-frame clones and leaves some out. The data show 250,000 to 350,000 clones, with around 15% seen just once and over 5.5% held by the top ten. This clone has just a few counts. Its antigen is as yet unknown. Germline CDR1 and CDR2: KGHSH and LQKENI. The CDR3 extends over 13 amino acids. V was pared by 6 bases and J by 0 bases, with 8 bases between. Staining for CD45RO/CCR7/CD25/CD127/CD95/CD27 allowed sorting of CD4+ naive, central memory, regulatory and stem cell-like memory cells.

This sequence originates from a man aged 25-45 years in good health. The gene calls are TRBV18 and TRBJ2-5; D is ambiguous. Input material: central memory CD4+ T cells from blood. The CDR3 spells CASSKGNQETQYF. CDR3 in DNA: TGTGCCAGCTCCAAGGGAAACCAAGAGACCCAGTACTTC. The variable domain in full, completed from reference TRBV18 and TRBJ2-5, reads NAGVMQNPRHLVRRRGQEARLRCSPMKGHSHVYWYRQLPEEGLKFMVYLQKENIIDESGMPKERFSAEFPKEGPSILRIQQVVRGDSAAYFCASSKGNQETQYFGPGTRLLVL.